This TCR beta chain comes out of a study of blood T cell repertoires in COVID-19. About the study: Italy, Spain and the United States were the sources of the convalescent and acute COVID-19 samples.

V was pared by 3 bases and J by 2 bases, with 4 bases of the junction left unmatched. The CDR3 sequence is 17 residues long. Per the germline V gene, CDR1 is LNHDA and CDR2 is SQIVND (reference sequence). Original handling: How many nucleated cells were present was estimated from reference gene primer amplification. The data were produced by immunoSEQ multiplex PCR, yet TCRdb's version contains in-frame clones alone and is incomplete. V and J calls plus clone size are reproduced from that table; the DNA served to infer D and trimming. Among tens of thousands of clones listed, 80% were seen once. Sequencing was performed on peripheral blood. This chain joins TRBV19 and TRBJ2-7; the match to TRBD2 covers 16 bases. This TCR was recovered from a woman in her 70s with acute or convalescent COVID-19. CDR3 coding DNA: TGTGCCAGTAGTATCGGCGGGACTAGCGGGAGGGCCTACGAGCAGTACTTC. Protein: CASSIGGTSGRAYEQYF.